These 2 T cell receptor beta chains were all obtained from the same sample, sequenced in a study of metastatic and nonmetastatic thyroid tumors. Each patient went into thyroid surgery without having received any treatment. TCRdb re-processed the PCR reads through MiXCR. The data show 60,000 or so clones, 25% to 35% seen once. Sequencing was done on a sample of blood. All receptors derive from a female donor with papillary thyroid cancer or a benign thyroid nodule (not recorded which). Some clones in this sample may be carry-over from other donors' samples.

The chain is built from TRBV6-1 and TRBJ2-2, with 8 positions matching TRBD2. Per the germline V gene, CDR1 is MNHNS and CDR2 is SASEGT. The V and J ends lost 7 bases and 0 bases, in that order; junction bases with no gene match: 7. This CDR3 is built from 16 residues. The CDR3 nucleotides read TGTGCCAGCATGAAGCGGGAGAGTACGAACACCGGGGAGCTGTTTTTT. Translation: CASMKRESTNTGELFF.

The V call is TRBV2, the J call TRBJ2-1; TRBD1 aligns across 7 bases. The CDR3 extends over 14 amino acids. The trim removed 4 bases at V and 6 bases at J, leaving 6 bases unmatched. The germline V gene encodes CDR1 SNHLY and CDR2 FYNNEI. In nucleotides, the CDR3 is TGTGCCAGCAGTGCCTACAGGGGAAGCAATGAGCAGTTCTTC. It translates to CASSAYRGSNEQFF.